This T cell receptor beta chain was recovered during a study of cytomegalovirus exposure and HLA in healthy donors. This clone showed up just a few times. What it binds is unknown. Study-level results: The records held CMV serostatus as the only immune exposure information.

The PCR used 60 Vbeta and 13 Jbeta primers. Clones were sequenced by immunoSEQ multiplex PCR, and TCRdb holds only the in-frame ones, with some missing. The data contain approximately 120,000 clones, about 80% of them seen just once; the ten biggest clones take up 7.7%. This CDR3 comprises 14 residues. The V segment lost 6 bases and the J segment 5 bases; nucleotides outside the gene matches: 8. The germline V gene has CDR1 MNHEY and CDR2 SMNVEV (reference sequence). The specimen sequenced was PBMCs. The chain employs TRBV27 and TRBJ1-1, with 8 bases aligning to TRBD1. This TCR derives from a woman aged 45 to 65 in good health and CMV-seropositive. CDR3 DNA: TGTGCCAGCAGACGGACAGGGTGGAAGACTGAAGCTTTCTTT. It encodes CASRRTGWKTEAFF.